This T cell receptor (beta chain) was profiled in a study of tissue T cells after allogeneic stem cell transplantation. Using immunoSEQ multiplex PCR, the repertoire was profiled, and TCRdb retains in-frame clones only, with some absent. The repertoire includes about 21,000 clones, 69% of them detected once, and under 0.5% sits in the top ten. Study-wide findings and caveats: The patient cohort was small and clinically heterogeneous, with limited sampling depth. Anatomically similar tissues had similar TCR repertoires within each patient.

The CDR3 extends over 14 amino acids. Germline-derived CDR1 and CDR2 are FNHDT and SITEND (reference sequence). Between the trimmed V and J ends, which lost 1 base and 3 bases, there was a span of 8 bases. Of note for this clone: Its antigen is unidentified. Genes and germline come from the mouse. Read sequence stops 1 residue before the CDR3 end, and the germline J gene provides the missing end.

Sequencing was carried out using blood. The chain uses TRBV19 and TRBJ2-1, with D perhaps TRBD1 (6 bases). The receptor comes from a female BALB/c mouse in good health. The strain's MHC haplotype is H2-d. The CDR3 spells CASSIRGTYAEQFF. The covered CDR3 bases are TGTGCCAGCAGTATAAGGGGGACCTATGCTGAGCAGTTC.